These 3 T cell receptor beta chains were all obtained from the same sample, sequenced in a study of shared T cell receptors in the human thymus. Clones were read by immunoSEQ multiplex PCR, and TCRdb kept only the in-frame ones, dropping some. Here the sample spans about 610,000 clones, 88% being singletons. The sample was also reused in another study, on human thymus T cells.

Sequenced sample: thymocytes. These receptors originate from a boy under three years old with a congenital heart defect.

This chain joins TRBV4-2 and TRBJ1-2, with 12 positions matching TRBD1. Trimming at V came to 7 bases and at J to 6 bases, leaving 9 bases not matched to a gene. CDR1 LGHNA and CDR2 YNFKEQ come from the germline V gene. The CDR3 consists of 15 residues. CDR3 loop: CASNYPGQGAHGYTF. Written as DNA, the CDR3 is TGTGCCAGCAACTACCCGGGACAGGGGGCGCATGGCTACACCTTC.

This clone came up once. V is TRBV29-1 and J is TRBJ2-5; no clear D. Trimming left V 3 bases short and J 0 bases short, with 5 bases between. Germline CDR1 reads SQVTM; CDR2 reads ANQGSEA. The CDR3 length is 12 residues. This CDR3 reads CSVDSYQETQYF. The CDR3 DNA sequence: TGCAGCGTTGATAGCTACCAAGAGACCCAGTACTTC. Full variable domain (outside the CDR3, taken from reference TRBV29-1 and TRBJ2-5): SAVISQKPSRDICQRGTSLTIQCQVDSQVTMMFWYRQQPGQSLTLIATANQGSEATYESGFVIDKFPISRPNLTFSTLTVSNMSPEDSSIYLCSVDSYQETQYFGPGTRLLVL.

This clone was recorded only once. The chain is built from TRBV5-6 and TRBJ1-2; D ambiguous. Looked up from germline, CDR1 is SGHDT and CDR2 is YYEEEE. V shed 6 bases and J shed 7 bases, with 16 bases lying between them. This CDR3 has 13 residues. CDR3 nucleotides: TGTGCCAGCACCCGATATGAATCGGGTGGCTACACCTTC. As protein: CASTRYESGGYTF.